Below, one T cell receptor (beta chain) is given with its context. Its antigen is not known. The data are from a study of cytomegalovirus exposure and HLA in healthy donors. Findings and caveats of the study: Presence/absence analyses assumed roughly uniform sequencing depth across donors. Three chains tied to CMV proved CMV antigen-specific in vitro.

The PCR had 60 Vbeta and 13 Jbeta primers. The table came from immunoSEQ multiplex PCR; TCRdb's copy has only in-frame clones and leaves some out. The repertoire includes 95,000 to 150,000 clones, 80% to 85% of them detected once, and approximately 2.1% sits in the top ten. Looked up from germline, CDR1 is MDHEN and CDR2 is SYDVKM. The CDR3 has 13 residues. The germline V and J ends were trimmed by 8 bases and 6 bases, with 17 bases remaining between them. The sequence was collected from a man younger than 40 in good health and CMV-seronegative. The chain has TRBV28 and TRBJ2-7; possibly TRBD2 for D (6 bases). Sequenced sample: PBMCs. The CDR3: CASEEGPLLEQYF. The CDR3 coding sequence is TGTGCCAGCGAGGAGGGTCCCCTCCTCGAGCAGTACTTC.